The sequence of this T cell receptor (beta chain) was determined in a study of identical twins. V lost 8 bases, J lost 6 bases, and 10 bases stayed unmatched. Germline V gives CDR1 KGHSH, CDR2 LQKENI. The CDR3 spans 14 residues. TCRdb itself ran the 5' RACE reads through MiXCR, one entry per CDR3 protein. The repertoire has about 240,000 distinct CDR3 sequences, approximately 7.8% of them found once; the top ten carry under 6.5%. General study points: Insertions ran lower in abundant cord blood beta clonotypes, though not in memory repertoires.

About this clonotype itself: The antigen is undetermined.

The sample was also reused in another study, on yellow fever vaccine responses in identical twins. That source adds: On the reported evidence, twins' vaccine T cell responses seemed partly convergent and partly personalized.

Source material: CD8+ T cells sorted from blood. The receptor was derived from a woman under 30 in good health. The J gene is TRBJ1-5, the V gene TRBV18; 7 bases match TRBD1. In DNA form, the CDR3 reads TGTGCCAGCAGTCCTAGGGGGCGCGGTCAGCCCCAGCATTTT. Its protein product is CASSPRGRGQPQHF.